The source of this T cell receptor (beta chain) is a study of metastatic and nonmetastatic thyroid tumors. The wider study: Thyroid patients, malignant and benign, had repertoires compared across blood and tumor or nodule tissue. Study results and caveats: Significantly higher TCR beta diversity was reportedly seen in malignant thyroid tumors than benign nodules, in blood and tumor.

This clone was observed at least ten times. Its antigen is not known. Thyroid surgery had not been preceded by any treatment in any patient. In the original analysis: The distant-metastasis classifier for papillary thyroid cancer was built from CDR3 differences across clinicopathological groups. MiXCR re-clonotyped the PCR reads for TCRdb. These V and J calls derive from TCRdb rather than the authors' analysis. The sample records tens of thousands of clones, roughly 20% being singletons. The germline V gene has CDR1 DFQATT and CDR2 SNEGSKA (reference sequence). Trimming stripped 5 bases from V and 3 bases from J, with 19 bases between. The length of the CDR3 is 16 residues.

Sample: blood. The chain has TRBV20-1 and TRBJ2-2, with D perhaps TRBD1 (6 bases). The clonotype comes from a female donor with papillary thyroid cancer or a benign thyroid nodule (not recorded which). Some clones in this sample may be carry-over from other donors' samples. The CDR3 DNA is TGCAGTGCTCCCGACCCCGGGACAAGGGACACCGGGGAGCTGTTTTTT. Translated, it gives CSAPDPGTRDTGELFF.